This T cell receptor beta chain was sequenced for a study of CD8+CD57+ T cells in acquired aplastic anemia. On the study more broadly: Each DNA sample taken from sorted CD4+ and CD8+ cells came to approximately 3.3 ug on average. Points from the study as a whole: Patients and controls shared about 27 CD8+ CDR3 sequences.

The CDR3 runs 10 residues. Germline V gene sequence: CDR1 SGHDT, CDR2 YYEEEE. Trimming removed 1 base at V and 15 bases at J, with 7 bases between. As to this clonotype: Its antigen is undetermined.

The template used for profiling TCR beta VDJ and CDR3 was genomic DNA. One entry per CDR3 protein results from TCRdb running MiXCR on the reads. The repertoire holds just over 400,000 distinct CDR3 sequences, with about 70% as singletons. The V and J genes are TRBV5-6 and TRBJ1-4, with D uncertain. The sample taken for sequencing was sorted CD4+, CD8+, or CD8+CD57+ T cells (not recorded which) from PBMCs. The sequence was obtained from a human donor in good health, serving as a control. This CDR3 is CASSLFSMFF. The CDR3 DNA sequence: TGTGCCAGCAGCTTGTTTTCCATGTTTTTT.